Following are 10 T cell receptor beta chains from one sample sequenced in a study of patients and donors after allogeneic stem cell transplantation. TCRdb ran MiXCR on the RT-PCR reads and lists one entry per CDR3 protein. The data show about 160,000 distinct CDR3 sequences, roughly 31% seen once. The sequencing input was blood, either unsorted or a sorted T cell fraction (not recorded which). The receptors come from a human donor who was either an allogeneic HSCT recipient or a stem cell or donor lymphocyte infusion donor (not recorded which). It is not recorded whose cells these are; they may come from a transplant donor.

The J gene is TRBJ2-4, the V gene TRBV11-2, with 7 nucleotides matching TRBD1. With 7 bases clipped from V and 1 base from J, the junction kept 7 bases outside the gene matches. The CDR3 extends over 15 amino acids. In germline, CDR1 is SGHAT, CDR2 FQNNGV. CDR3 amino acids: CASTFTGAAKNIQYF. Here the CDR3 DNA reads TGTGCCAGCACCTTCACAGGGGCGGCCAAAAACATTCAGTACTTC.

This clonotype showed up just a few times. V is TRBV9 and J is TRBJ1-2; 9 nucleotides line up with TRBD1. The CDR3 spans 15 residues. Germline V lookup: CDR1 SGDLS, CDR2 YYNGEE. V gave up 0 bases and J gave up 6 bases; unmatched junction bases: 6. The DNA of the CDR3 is TGTGCCAGCAGCGTAGGTGGGACAGGGTATGATGGCTACACCTTC. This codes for CASSVGGTGYDGYTF.

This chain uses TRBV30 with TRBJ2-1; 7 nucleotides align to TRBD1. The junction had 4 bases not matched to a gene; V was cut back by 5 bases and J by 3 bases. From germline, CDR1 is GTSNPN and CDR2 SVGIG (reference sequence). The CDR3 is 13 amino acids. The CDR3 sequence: CAWRRTGYNEQFF. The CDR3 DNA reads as TGTGCCTGGCGCCGGACAGGCTACAATGAGCAGTTCTTC.

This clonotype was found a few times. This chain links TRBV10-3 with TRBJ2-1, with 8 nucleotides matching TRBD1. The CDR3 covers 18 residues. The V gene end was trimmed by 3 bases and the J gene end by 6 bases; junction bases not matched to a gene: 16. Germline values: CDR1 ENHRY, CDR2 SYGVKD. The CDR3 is CAISDLLGTGGARNEQFF. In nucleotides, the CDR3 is TGTGCCATCAGTGACCTCCTAGGGACAGGAGGAGCCCGCAATGAGCAGTTCTTC.

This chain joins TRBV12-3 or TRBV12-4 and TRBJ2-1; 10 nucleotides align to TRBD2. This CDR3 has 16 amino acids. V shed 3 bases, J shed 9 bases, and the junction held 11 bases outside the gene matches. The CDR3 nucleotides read TGTGCCAGCAGTTTTAGGGCTAGCGGGAGTGGTGGTGAGCAGTTCTTC. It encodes CASSFRASGSGGEQFF.

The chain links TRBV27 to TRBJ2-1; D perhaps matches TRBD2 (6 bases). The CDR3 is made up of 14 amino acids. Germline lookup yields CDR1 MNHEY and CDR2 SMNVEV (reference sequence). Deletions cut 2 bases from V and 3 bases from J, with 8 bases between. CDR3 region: CASSLGTLYNEQFF. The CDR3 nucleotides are TGTGCCAGCAGTTTAGGGACTCTCTACAATGAGCAGTTCTTC.

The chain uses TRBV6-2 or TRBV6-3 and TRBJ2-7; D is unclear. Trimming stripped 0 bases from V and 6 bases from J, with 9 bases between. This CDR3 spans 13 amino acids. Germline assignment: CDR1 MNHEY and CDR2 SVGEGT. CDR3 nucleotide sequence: TGTGCCAGCAGTTACTCGAAGGGTGTCGAGCAGTACTTC. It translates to CASSYSKGVEQYF.

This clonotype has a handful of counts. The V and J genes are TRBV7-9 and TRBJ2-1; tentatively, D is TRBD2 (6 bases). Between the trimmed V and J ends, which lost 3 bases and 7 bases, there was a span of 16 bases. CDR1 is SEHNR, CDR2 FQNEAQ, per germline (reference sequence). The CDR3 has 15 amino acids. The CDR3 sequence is CASSFGEGGVNEQFF. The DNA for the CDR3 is TGTGCCAGCAGCTTTGGAGAGGGCGGGGTTAATGAGCAGTTCTTC.

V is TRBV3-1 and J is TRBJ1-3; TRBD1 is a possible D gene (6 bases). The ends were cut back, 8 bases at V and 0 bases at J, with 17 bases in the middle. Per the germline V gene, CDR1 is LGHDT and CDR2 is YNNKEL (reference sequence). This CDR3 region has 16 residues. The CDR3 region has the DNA TGTGCCAGCGGCCCCGGGACAACGAGCTCTGGAAACACCATATATTTT. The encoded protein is CASGPGTTSSGNTIYF.

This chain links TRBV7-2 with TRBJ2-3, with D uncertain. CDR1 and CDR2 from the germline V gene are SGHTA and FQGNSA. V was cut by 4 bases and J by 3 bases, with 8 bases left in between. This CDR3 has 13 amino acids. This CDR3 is CASSYRLTDTQYF. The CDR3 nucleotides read TGTGCCAGCAGCTATCGATTAACAGATACGCAGTATTTT.